Listed below are T cell receptor beta chains from one sample, sequenced in a study of blood T cell repertoires in COVID-19. The method was immunoSEQ multiplex PCR; TCRdb's version includes in-frame clones alone and lacks a portion of them. The sample consists of under 250,000 clones, approximately 83% of them appearing once. The specimen sequenced was peripheral blood. Receptors originate from a man younger than 40 who had recovered from COVID-19. Each CDR3 is given with its conserved first and last residue. Each record gives: V gene, D gene, clone size, J gene, CDR3 DNA, CDR3 protein. D genes are given only for firm matches. A row's size may be missing; if present it is once, few, many or a size class.

V: TRBV2; D: -; size: -; J: TRBJ2-5; DNA: TGTGCCAGCATTTCGGTCGGAGTGAGCCAAGAGACCCAGTACTTC; CDR3: CASISVGVSQETQYF
V: TRBV7-9; D: -; size: -; J: TRBJ1-2; DNA: TGTGCCAGCAGCCCAACAGACATGGTTATCGACTATGGCTACACCTTC; CDR3: CASSPTDMVIDYGYTF
V: TRBV5-6; D: -; size: few; J: TRBJ2-5; DNA: TGTGCCAGCAGCTTGTACGGGGAGACCCAGTACTTC; CDR3: CASSLYGETQYF
V: TRBV2; D: -; size: few; J: TRBJ1-1; DNA: TGTGCCAGCAGTGAACAGAACACTGAAGCTTTCTTT; CDR3: CASSEQNTEAFF
V: TRBV6-6; D: TRBD2; size: -; J: TRBJ2-5; DNA: TGTGCCAGCAGTTACCCGCTGCCCGGGGGGCAAGAGACCCAGTACTTC; CDR3: CASSYPLPGGQETQYF
V: TRBV2; D: -; size: -; J: TRBJ2-5; DNA: TGTGCCAGCAGTGAAGCGGCGATCGGGTGGGAGACCCAGTACTTC; CDR3: CASSEAAIGWETQYF
V: TRBV19; D: TRBD1; size: -; J: TRBJ1-5; DNA: TGTGCCAGCAGTGACAGGGCCGGCAATCAGCCCCAGCATTTT; CDR3: CASSDRAGNQPQHF
V: TRBV6-5; D: -; size: -; J: TRBJ1-2; DNA: TGTGCCAGCAGTTACTCTAGCGGGGTTAATTATGGCTACACCTTC; CDR3: CASSYSSGVNYGYTF
V: TRBV18; D: -; size: -; J: TRBJ1-2; DNA: TGTGCCAGCTCACCAGGGGGCCTAGCTAACTATGGCTACACCTTC; CDR3: CASSPGGLANYGYTF
V: TRBV7-8; D: -; size: -; J: TRBJ1-5; DNA: TGTGCCAGCAGCCACGGCAGGGTCAATCAGCCCCAGCATTTT; CDR3: CASSHGRVNQPQHF
V: TRBV5-5; D: TRBD1; size: -; J: TRBJ1-2; DNA: TGTGCCAGCAGCTCAGACAGGGGGAAACGAGCTAACTATGGCTACACCTTC; CDR3: CASSSDRGKRANYGYTF
V: TRBV10-3; D: -; size: -; J: TRBJ2-7; DNA: TGTGCCATCTCGGGATCCTACGAGCAGTACTTC; CDR3: CAISGSYEQYF
V: TRBV7-2; D: -; size: -; J: TRBJ1-6; DNA: TGTGCCAGCAGCCCCACTCTTAATTCACCCCTCCACTTT; CDR3: CASSPTLNSPLHF
V: TRBV12-5; D: TRBD1; size: few; J: TRBJ2-1; DNA: TGTGCTAGTGGGATCGTTACAGGGGGCACCTACAATGAGCAGTTCTTC; CDR3: CASGIVTGGTYNEQFF
V: TRBV11-2; D: TRBD2; size: few; J: TRBJ2-1; DNA: TGTGCCAGCAGCGCCGTGCGGGTAGCGGGGGCCATGGGGCAGTTCTTC; CDR3: CASSAVRVAGAMGQFF
V: TRBV11-2; D: -; size: -; J: TRBJ1-4; DNA: TGTGCCAGCAGTCGGGAGGCGGGGCCTGATGAAAAACTGTTTTTT; CDR3: CASSREAGPDEKLFF
V: TRBV9; D: -; size: few; J: TRBJ2-2; DNA: TGTGCCAGCAGCGTAGGCAGGGGGGTCGCCGGGGAGCTGTTTTTT; CDR3: CASSVGRGVAGELFF
V: TRBV4-1; D: -; size: -; J: TRBJ2-7; DNA: TGCGCCAGCAGCGTATCGCGGGGCGCCTCCCGCGAGCAGTACTTC; CDR3: CASSVSRGASREQYF
V: TRBV5-5; D: TRBD1; size: -; J: TRBJ1-2; DNA: TGTGCCAGCAGCCCGGACACAGGGGCCTATGGCTACACCTTC; CDR3: CASSPDTGAYGYTF
V: TRBV7-9; D: -; size: -; J: TRBJ2-7; DNA: TGTGCCAGCAGCTTACCACGGGAAGGGCAGTACTTC; CDR3: CASSLPREGQYF
V: TRBV3-1/TRBV3-2; D: -; size: -; J: TRBJ1-6; DNA: TGTGCCAGCACCACAGGGAGCTCCTATAATTCACCCCTCCACTTT; CDR3: CASTTGSSYNSPLHF
V: TRBV29-1; D: TRBD2; size: -; J: TRBJ2-5; DNA: TGCAGCGTACGACCTGGGACTAGCGGTAAAGAGACCCAGTACTTC; CDR3: CSVRPGTSGKETQYF
V: TRBV10-3; D: -; size: -; J: TRBJ2-3; DNA: TGTGCCATCTCCCGGGGAGGCACAGATACGCAGTATTTT; CDR3: CAISRGGTDTQYF
V: TRBV7-2; D: -; size: once; J: TRBJ2-3; DNA: TGTGCCAGCAGATTTAGGGGGGATACGCAGTATTTT; CDR3: CASRFRGDTQYF
V: TRBV5-4; D: -; size: -; J: TRBJ1-1; DNA: TGTGCCAGCAGCCCTAAACTGAACACTGAAGCTTTCTTT; CDR3: CASSPKLNTEAFF
V: TRBV10-3; D: TRBD1; size: -; J: TRBJ2-5; DNA: TGTGCCATCAGTGACTCACAGGGGGCTGGAGAGACCCAGTACTTC; CDR3: CAISDSQGAGETQYF
V: TRBV28; D: -; size: once; J: TRBJ1-2; DNA: -; CDR3: CASSSSTIGYTF
V: TRBV7-9; D: TRBD1; size: few; J: TRBJ2-5; DNA: TGTGCCAGCAGCCTGGGACAGACCCTGGGAGAGACCCAGTACTTC; CDR3: CASSLGQTLGETQYF
V: TRBV28; D: -; size: -; J: TRBJ1-1; DNA: TGTGCCAGCAGTTCGGGGGACACTGAAGCTTTCTTT; CDR3: CASSSGDTEAFF
V: TRBV18; D: -; size: -; J: TRBJ2-2; DNA: TGTGCCAGCTCACCGAACAGGGAGTCTTTCGGGGAGCTGTTTTTT; CDR3: CASSPNRESFGELFF